This is a list of T cell receptor beta chains from one sample in a study of cytomegalovirus exposure and HLA in healthy donors. The assay was immunoSEQ multiplex PCR, and TCRdb's table has in-frame clones only and misses some. Of approximately 160,000 clones listed, about three quarters are singletons. Sequencing input: PBMCs. These receptor sequences come from a woman in her thirties or forties in good health and CMV-seropositive. CDR3s include the opening cysteine and the closing phenylalanine or tryptophan. D genes are given only for firm matches. Not every row has a clone size; where given, it reads once, few, many or a size class.

abundance,d_gene,v_gene,j_gene,CDR3aa,CDR3nt
once,TRBD1,TRBV28,TRBJ2-1,CASSQVGQGARNEQFF,TGTGCCAGCAGTCAGGTGGGACAGGGGGCCCGGAATGAGCAGTTCTTC
NA,NA,TRBV5-1,TRBJ1-5,CASSLGHSGGNQPQHF,TGCGCCAGCAGCTTGGGACACTCAGGGGGCAATCAGCCCCAGCATTTT
NA,TRBD2,TRBV9,TRBJ2-7,CASSVSGGWSSYEQYF,TGTGCCAGCAGCGTTAGCGGGGGCTGGAGCTCCTACGAGCAGTACTTC
once,NA,TRBV30,TRBJ1-2,CAWSRTGNGYTF,TGTGCCTGGAGCCGTACGGGGAACGGCTACACCTTC
NA,NA,TRBV11-3,TRBJ2-5,CASTSRSGGETQYF,TGTGCCAGCACCTCCCGTAGCGGTGGGGAGACCCAGTACTTC
few,TRBD1,TRBV5-1,TRBJ2-7,CASSNGQGANEQYF,TGCGCCAGCAGCAACGGACAGGGGGCGAACGAGCAGTACTTC
once,NA,TRBV6-5,TRBJ2-5,CASRVEGAKTQYF,TGTGCCAGCAGGGTGGAGGGGGCTAAGACCCAGTACTTC
NA,TRBD1,TRBV9,TRBJ2-7,CASSADRDRISEQYF,TGTGCCAGCAGCGCCGACCGGGACAGGATAAGCGAGCAGTACTTC
NA,TRBD1,TRBV5-4,TRBJ1-2,CASSFGGQGIERYTF,TGTGCCAGCAGCTTTGGGGGACAGGGAATAGAGCGTTACACCTTC
NA,NA,TRBV7-9,TRBJ2-1,CASSLGGAFHEQFF,TGTGCCAGCAGCTTAGGGGGCGCGTTTCATGAGCAGTTCTTC
NA,NA,TRBV11-2,TRBJ2-5,CASSSNRVQETQYF,TGTGCCAGCAGCTCAAACAGGGTCCAAGAGACCCAGTACTTC
NA,TRBD1,TRBV11-2,TRBJ2-5,CASSIRDRLETQYF,TGTGCCAGCAGCATCCGGGACAGGCTAGAGACCCAGTACTTC
few,NA,TRBV4-1,TRBJ1-1,CASSQDRQYTEAFF,TGCGCCAGCAGCCAAGATCGCCAGTACACTGAAGCTTTCTTT
NA,TRBD2,TRBV15,TRBJ2-5,CATSTKTSGGSLLQETQYF,TGTGCCACCAGCACGAAGACTAGCGGGGGGTCCCTCCTACAAGAGACCCAGTACTTC
NA,NA,TRBV27,TRBJ1-2,CASSWDSRRGYTF,TGTGCCAGCAGTTGGGACTCAAGGAGGGGCTACACCTTC
few,TRBD1,TRBV12-5,TRBJ2-4,CASGPRVQGMAKNIQYF,TGTGCTAGTGGTCCCCGAGTACAGGGGATGGCCAAAAACATTCAGTACTTC
NA,TRBD2,TRBV19,TRBJ2-5,CASSIDFGLAGVQETQYF,TGTGCCAGTAGTATAGATTTTGGACTAGCGGGAGTCCAAGAGACCCAGTACTTC
NA,TRBD1,TRBV10-3,TRBJ2-1,CAITGTANNEQFF,TGTGCCATCACCGGGACAGCGAACAATGAGCAGTTCTTC
few,NA,TRBV14,TRBJ2-7,CASSQDSAGFSEQYF,TGTGCCAGCAGCCAAGATAGCGCGGGGTTCAGCGAGCAGTACTTC
NA,NA,TRBV7-9,TRBJ2-2,CASSPRTGELFF,TGTGCCAGCAGCCCCCGTACCGGGGAGCTGTTTTTT
NA,TRBD2,TRBV6-6,TRBJ2-1,CASSTHTSASEQFF,TGTGCCAGCAGCACTCATACTAGCGCTAGTGAGCAGTTCTTC
NA,NA,TRBV6-5,TRBJ2-3,CASNPTGPGADTQYF,TGTGCCAGCAATCCGACAGGACCTGGGGCAGATACGCAGTATTTT
NA,NA,TRBV4-3,TRBJ2-3,CASSQGGGVPDTQYF,TGCGCCAGCAGCCAAGGGGGCGGAGTACCCGATACGCAGTATTTT
NA,TRBD1,TRBV19,TRBJ2-5,CASSFRDRGSRGQTQYF,TGTGCCAGTAGTTTCCGGGACAGGGGGTCTCGGGGACAGACCCAGTACTTC
NA,NA,TRBV25-1,TRBJ1-1,CASSRELNTEAFF,TGTGCCAGCAGTCGGGAATTGAACACTGAAGCTTTCTTT
NA,NA,TRBV6-6,TRBJ1-1,CASSYLDMSTEAFF,TGTGCCAGCAGTTACTTGGACATGAGCACTGAAGCTTTCTTT
NA,TRBD1,TRBV4-3,TRBJ1-2,CASSQTKDRVMNGGYTF,TGCGCCAGCAGCCAAACAAAGGACAGGGTGATGAATGGTGGCTACACCTTC
NA,TRBD1,TRBV29-1,TRBJ1-1,CSVGTGNTEAFF,TGCAGCGTTGGGACAGGGAACACTGAAGCTTTCTTT
few,TRBD2,TRBV7-2,TRBJ2-7,CASSLRRENEQYF,TGTGCCAGCAGCTTACGGCGGGAGAACGAGCAGTACTTC
few,NA,TRBV7-9,TRBJ1-6,CASRPFAAYSPLHF,TGTGCCAGCAGACCCTTCGCGGCCTATTCACCCCTCCACTTT
NA,NA,TRBV18,TRBJ2-5,CASSPQGGGKGETQYF,TGTGCCAGCTCACCCCAAGGGGGGGGCAAGGGAGAGACCCAGTACTTC
once,NA,TRBV30,TRBJ2-7,CAWSRTGGGYEQYF,TGTGCCTGGAGTAGAACGGGCGGAGGTTACGAGCAGTACTTC
NA,TRBD1,TRBV10-3,TRBJ1-4,CAKDRDSPTNEKLFF,TGTGCCAAAGACCGGGACAGTCCAACTAATGAAAAACTGTTTTTT
NA,NA,TRBV28,TRBJ2-3,CASSPRARKRASTDTQYF,TGTGCCAGCAGCCCGCGGGCGAGAAAGAGAGCTAGCACAGATACGCAGTATTTT
NA,NA,TRBV5-6,TRBJ2-5,CASIASGYTSVETQYF,TGTGCCAGCATCGCTTCAGGGTATACGTCCGTGGAGACCCAGTACTTC
NA,NA,TRBV30,TRBJ1-1,CAWSALRGGEAFF,TGTGCCTGGAGTGCCCTTAGGGGCGGTGAAGCTTTCTTT
NA,TRBD1,TRBV30,TRBJ2-2,CAWNKRQGSLRGTNTGELFF,TGTGCCTGGAACAAGAGACAGGGGTCCCTAAGAGGGACTAACACCGGGGAGCTGTTTTTT
NA,NA,TRBV19,TRBJ2-6,CASSTGSGANVLTF,TGTGCCAGTTCTACAGGGTCTGGGGCCAACGTCCTGACTTTC
NA,NA,TRBV5-1,TRBJ1-6,CASSEAIAHNSPLHF,TGCGCCAGCAGTGAGGCGATAGCACATAATTCACCCCTCCACTTT
NA,TRBD1,TRBV5-5,TRBJ1-1,CASSPDRGTEAFF,TGTGCCAGCAGCCCCGACAGGGGCACTGAAGCTTTCTTT
few,TRBD2,TRBV9,TRBJ2-3,CASSVDGRASVDTQYF,TGTGCCAGCAGCGTAGACGGGAGGGCCTCGGTAGATACGCAGTATTTT
NA,TRBD1,TRBV9,TRBJ2-1,CASSASGTGVNEQFF,TGTGCCAGCAGCGCATCCGGGACAGGGGTCAATGAGCAGTTCTTC
NA,NA,TRBV30,TRBJ1-5,CAWSLEGNQPQHF,TGTGCCTGGAGTCTAGAGGGCAATCAGCCCCAGCATTTT
NA,TRBD1,TRBV5-1,TRBJ2-7,CASSGYLGQTFYEQYF,TGCGCCAGCAGCGGCTACCTGGGACAGACTTTCTACGAGCAGTACTTC
NA,TRBD1,TRBV7-9,TRBJ2-1,CASSAPGQSYNEQFF,TGTGCCAGCAGCGCGCCGGGACAGTCCTACAATGAGCAGTTCTTC
NA,NA,TRBV27,TRBJ1-1,CASSLVFGGNTEAFF,TGTGCCAGCAGTTTAGTTTTCGGGGGGAACACTGAAGCTTTCTTT
NA,NA,TRBV30,TRBJ2-2,CAWSVASGGIGELFF,TGTGCCTGGAGTGTAGCGTCAGGGGGGATCGGGGAGCTGTTTTTT
NA,NA,TRBV4-1,TRBJ2-7,CASSQEDLEGYEQYF,TGCGCCAGCAGCCAAGAGGACTTGGAGGGCTACGAGCAGTACTTC
NA,TRBD1,TRBV5-1,TRBJ2-3,CASFDRASTDTQYF,TGCGCCAGCTTCGACAGGGCTAGCACAGATACGCAGTATTTT
NA,NA,TRBV4-3,TRBJ2-7,CASSQVRGYEQYF,TGCGCCAGCAGCCAAGTCCGAGGCTACGAGCAGTACTTC
NA,NA,TRBV7-2,TRBJ2-3,CASSLNNPPDTQYF,TGTGCCAGCAGCTTAAACAATCCCCCAGATACGCAGTATTTT
NA,TRBD1,TRBV7-2,TRBJ1-1,CASSSRTGETTEAFF,TGTGCCAGCAGCTCTCGGACAGGGGAGACCACTGAAGCTTTCTTT
once,NA,TRBV2,TRBJ1-3,CASSEGLTGNTIYF,TGTGCCAGCAGTGAAGGGCTTACTGGAAACACCATATATTTT
NA,TRBD1,TRBV7-2,TRBJ1-2,CASSSPGQMNYGYTF,TGTGCCAGCAGCTCCCCGGGACAGATGAACTATGGCTACACCTTC
few,TRBD2,TRBV29-1,TRBJ2-3,CSVEERLAGVVDTQYF,TGCAGCGTTGAAGAGCGTCTAGCGGGAGTGGTAGATACGCAGTATTTT
NA,TRBD1,TRBV10-1,TRBJ2-2,CASSEPKDRGAKTGELFF,TGCGCCAGCAGTGAGCCTAAAGACAGGGGAGCTAAAACCGGGGAGCTGTTTTTT
NA,TRBD1,TRBV4-2,TRBJ2-2,CASSRSPGQSTGELFF,TGTGCCAGCAGCCGATCTCCGGGACAGTCCACCGGGGAGCTGTTTTTT
few,NA,TRBV6-1,TRBJ1-1,CASSDRGGAFF,TGTGCCAGCAGTGACCGCGGAGGAGCTTTCTTT